These T cell receptor beta chains were read from a single sample in a study of CD8+ T cells in alopecia areata. Only in-frame clones appear in the TCRdb table, and some are missing; sequencing was by immunoSEQ multiplex PCR. This table holds 100,000 to 150,000 clones, 49% found once. The sequences come from CD8+ T cells sorted from blood, collected at week 0. Source of these receptors: a human donor with alopecia areata. The CDR3 runs from the conserved cysteine through the conserved F or W. D genes are given only for firm matches. A row's size may be missing; if present it is once, few, many or a size class.

j_gene | d_gene | v_gene | abundance | CDR3nt | CDR3aa
TRBJ2-7 | - | TRBV12-5 | - | TGTGCTAGTGGTACGACTGAGAGAGAGCAGTACTTC | CASGTTEREQYF
TRBJ1-1 | - | TRBV19 | many | TGTGCCAGTAGTTACGGGAACGAAGCTTTCTTT | CASSYGNEAFF
TRBJ2-3 | - | TRBV4-3 | - | TGCGCCAGCAGCCAAGTTGGCGACAAAGCAACAGATACGCAGTATTTT | CASSQVGDKATDTQYF
TRBJ2-3 | TRBD2 | TRBV30 | - | TGTGCCTGGAGTGTAACTAGCGGGGGCACAGATACGCAGTATTTT | CAWSVTSGGTDTQYF
TRBJ2-1 | TRBD2 | TRBV4-1 | - | TGCGCCAGCAGCCAAGGGACTAGCGGGGGTAATGAGCAGTTCTTC | CASSQGTSGGNEQFF
TRBJ1-2 | - | TRBV7-9 | - | TGTGCCAGCAGCTTAAATGAGGGGGATGGCTACACCTTC | CASSLNEGDGYTF
TRBJ1-6 | - | TRBV30 | - | TGTGCCTGGAGTGTTCCGTTAACCTATAATTCACCCCTCCACTTT | CAWSVPLTYNSPLHF
TRBJ1-6 | - | TRBV5-6 | - | TGTGCCAGCAGCCCCGAGGGGGGCTCCTATAATTCACCCCTCCACTTT | CASSPEGGSYNSPLHF
TRBJ2-3 | - | TRBV7-3 | - | TGTGCCAGCAGCTTAAAGGGCACAGATACGAAGTATTTT | CASSLKGTDTKYF
TRBJ2-1 | TRBD2 | TRBV4-2 | - | TGTGCCAGCAGCCGAGACGGGACTAGCGGGGCTAATGAGCAGTTCTTC | CASSRDGTSGANEQFF
TRBJ2-3 | - | TRBV7-3 | few | TGTGCCAGCAGCTTAACGGTCACAGGACCGGAGGATACGCAGTATTTT | CASSLTVTGPEDTQYF
TRBJ2-7 | TRBD1 | TRBV5-4 | - | TGTGCCAGCAGCTCTCCTGGGACAGGGGACGAGCAGTACTTC | CASSSPGTGDEQYF
TRBJ2-1 | TRBD2 | TRBV29-1 | once | TGCAGCGTTGAAGATGGGGGACTAGCGGGGTTCTACAATGAGCAGTTCTTC | CSVEDGGLAGFYNEQFF
TRBJ1-2 | - | TRBV6-5 | - | TGTGCCAGCAGCTACTCTTTACGAGGCCCAGATGGCTACACCTTC | CASSYSLRGPDGYTF
TRBJ2-1 | TRBD2 | TRBV13 | - | TGTGCCAGCAGCTGGGGGGTAGGCAGGGACTACTACAATGAGCAGTTCTTC | CASSWGVGRDYYNEQFF
TRBJ2-7 | - | TRBV4-1 | few | TGCGCCAGCAGTCCGGGCCAGGGACCCACCTACGAGCAGTACTTC | CASSPGQGPTYEQYF
TRBJ2-1 | TRBD2 | TRBV4-1 | - | TGCGCCAGCAGCCAAGTCATTGCGGGGGGGCCTGGTGAGCAGTTCTTC | CASSQVIAGGPGEQFF
TRBJ2-2 | - | TRBV13 | - | TGTGCCAGCAGCCACGGAGGGAACACCGGGGAGCTGTTTTTT | CASSHGGNTGELFF
TRBJ2-5 | - | TRBV29-1 | few | TGCAGCGCAGGACGGCAAGAGACCCAGTACTTC | CSAGRQETQYF
TRBJ2-1 | - | TRBV2 | few | TGTGCCAGCAGTGATGAGCCGGGCACCTACAATGAGCAGTTCTTC | CASSDEPGTYNEQFF
TRBJ1-3 | - | TRBV7-8 | few | TGTGCCAGCAGCTTAGCGCCCGGGGGGCGGAACACCATATATTTT | CASSLAPGGRNTIYF